These 22 T cell receptor beta chains were all obtained from the same sample, sequenced in a study of T-cell reconstitution after alpha-beta-depleted transplantation in children. The library targeted TCRbeta and was prepared with unique molecular identifiers. From the PCR reads, TCRdb called clonotypes with MiXCR, one entry per CDR3 protein. The table has about 610,000 distinct CDR3 sequences, more than 9% seen once. The source material was PBMCs from the stem cell graft donor, sampled from the stem cell graft. Receptors originate from a human donor who donated a stem cell graft to a child with acute myeloid leukemia.

This rearrangement joins TRBV18 to TRBJ2-3, with TRBD2 matching 11 bases. Germline V gives CDR1 KGHSH, CDR2 LQKENI. With 3 bases clipped from V and 5 bases from J, the junction kept 10 bases outside the gene matches. This CDR3 has 17 amino acids. CDR3 nucleotides: TGTGCCAGCTCACCCCTCCCGGGACTAGCGGATGGAGATACGCAGTATTTT. Translated: CASSPLPGLADGDTQYF. The variable domain in full, with the rest retrieved from reference TRBV18 and TRBJ2-3, is NAGVMQNPRHLVRRRGQEARLRCSPMKGHSHVYWYRQLPEEGLKFMVYLQKENIIDESGMPKERFSAEFPKEGPSILRIQQVVRGDSAAYFCASSPLPGLADGDTQYFGPGTRLTVL.

This clonotype has more than one count but fewer than ten. The chain has TRBV20-1 and TRBJ2-1; 9 bases are a match to TRBD2. Trimming at V came to 6 bases and at J to 6 bases, leaving 9 bases not matched to a gene. Germline V CDR1 and CDR2: DFQATT, SNEGSKA (reference sequence). The CDR3 is 14 amino acids. CDR3 bases: TGCAGTGCCCCCGACGGCGGGAGGGCCAATGAGCAGTTCTTC. Translated, it gives CSAPDGGRANEQFF.

This clonotype was recorded a few times. This chain joins TRBV4-1 and TRBJ2-5; 8 positions match TRBD2. The CDR3 loop spans 16 amino acids. Germline V lookup: CDR1 MGHRA, CDR2 YSYEKL. Germline trimming cut 2 bases from V and 7 bases from J; bases unmatched to any gene: 12. CDR3: CASSQRDGTRISTQYF. Here the CDR3 DNA reads TGCGCCAGCAGCCAAAGAGACGGGACTAGGATTTCGACCCAGTACTTC.

This clonotype was counted at least ten times. The chain links TRBV7-9 to TRBJ2-3, with D maybe TRBD2 (5 bases). Germline-derived CDR1 and CDR2 are SEHNR and FQNEAQ (reference sequence). Trimming cost V 3 bases and J 9 bases, with 16 bases left between them. This CDR3 has 14 amino acids. The CDR3 sequence is CASSFGEGRLTQYF. CDR3 sequence (DNA): TGTGCCAGCAGCTTCGGCGAGGGCCGGTTGACGCAGTATTTT.

This clonotype has a count of ten or more. CDR3 region: CASSLVGRREPDTQYF. The CDR3 DNA sequence: TGTGCCAGCAGCTTAGTAGGTCGGCGGGAGCCCGATACGCAGTATTTT. The chain combines TRBV11-2 with TRBJ2-3, with TRBD2 identical over 7 bases. Germline V gene lookup returns CDR1 SGHAT and CDR2 FQNNGV. There are 16 residues in the CDR3. V gave up 1 base and J gave up 6 bases; unmatched junction bases: 10.

The gene calls are TRBV20-1 and TRBJ1-1, with D unresolved. V dropped 5 bases and J dropped 8 bases, with 12 bases sitting between them. There are 11 residues in the CDR3. Germline values: CDR1 DFQATT, CDR2 SNEGSKA (reference sequence). CDR3 nucleotides: TGCAGTGCTGAGAGGGAAAAAGAAGCTTTCTTT. Its protein is CSAEREKEAFF.

The chain recombines TRBV20-1 with TRBJ2-5; 7 bases fit TRBD2. Looked up from germline, CDR1 is DFQATT and CDR2 is SNEGSKA (reference sequence). The CDR3 is 14 residues long. Losses at the gene ends were 1 base for V and 5 bases for J; bases not matched to a gene: 7. CDR3 region: CSARGTSSRETQYF. CDR3 in DNA: TGCAGTGCTAGAGGGACTAGTTCTCGCGAGACCCAGTACTTC.

In its sample, this clonotype was seen a few times. The chain links TRBV5-6 to TRBJ1-1; tentatively, D is TRBD1 (6 bases). This CDR3 contains 15 residues. Germline CDR1 and CDR2: SGHDT and YYEEEE. With 4 bases removed from V and 2 bases from J, the gap between germline ends came to 15 bases. CDR3 DNA sequence: TGTGCCAGCAGCCCCGATCGGGGGGCCAACACTGAAGCTTTCTTT. Translated, it gives CASSPDRGANTEAFF.

This clonotype has more than one count but fewer than ten. The V gene is TRBV7-2, the J gene TRBJ2-5; TRBD2 aligns across 12 bases. This CDR3 has 16 residues. The V gene's germline CDR1 is SGHTA and CDR2 FQGNSA. With 1 base clipped from V and 7 bases from J, the junction kept 7 bases outside the gene matches. CDR3 coding DNA: TGTGCCAGCAGCTTAGGGCTAGCGGGAGGGCCCGGGACCCAGTACTTC. This codes for CASSLGLAGGPGTQYF. Looking up the rest from reference TRBV7-2 and TRBJ2-5 gives the full variable domain: GAGVSQSPSNKVTEKGKDVELRCDPISGHTALYWYRQSLGQGLEFLIYFQGNSAPDKSGLPSDRFSAERTGGSVSTLTIQRTQQEDSAVYLCASSLGLAGGPGTQYFGPGTRLLVL.

The V call is TRBV6-2 or TRBV6-3, the J call TRBJ2-5, with 7 bases identical to TRBD2. There are 15 residues in the CDR3. V shed 2 bases and J 3 bases; nucleotides not matched to a gene: 6. Per germline, CDR1 MNHEY and CDR2 SVGEGT. CDR3 DNA: TGTGCCAGCAGTTACGTCGCTAGCGGAAAAGAGACCCAGTACTTC. Protein product: CASSYVASGKETQYF.

This clonotype was seen a handful of times. The chain uses TRBV7-9 and TRBJ2-1; no clear D. V was pared by 5 bases and J by 12 bases, with 11 bases between. This CDR3 has 11 amino acids. In germline, CDR1 is SEHNR, CDR2 FQNEAQ (reference sequence). The CDR3 region is CASSPLHGQFF. The DNA of the CDR3 is TGTGCCAGCAGCCCCTTACATGGGCAGTTCTTC.

This clonotype was observed at least ten times. This rearrangement joins TRBV5-1 to TRBJ2-7; perhaps D is TRBD1 or TRBD2 (5 bases each). CDR1 and CDR2 (germline): SGHRS, YFSETQ. This CDR3 is 15 amino acids long. Trimming stripped 0 bases from V and 1 base from J, with 11 bases between. CDR3 sequence reads: CASSLGGTESYEQYF. The CDR3 coding sequence is TGCGCCAGCAGCTTGGGGGGGACGGAGTCCTACGAGCAGTACTTC.

This clonotype was recorded a few times. This chain's CDR3 is CASSFYSQAEYYTQYF. The CDR3 DNA is TGTGCCAGCAGCTTCTACAGTCAGGCAGAGTATTATACGCAGTATTTT. The rearrangement joins TRBV7-9 to TRBJ2-3; D is uncertain. V lost 3 bases and J lost 7, with 20 bases in between. The CDR3 covers 16 residues. The germline V gene has CDR1 SEHNR and CDR2 FQNEAQ (reference sequence).

This clonotype was counted at least ten times. The chain recombines TRBV5-1 with TRBJ2-7; D is perhaps TRBD1 or TRBD2 (5 bases each). The CDR3 totals 16 residues. Deletions cut 0 bases from V and 4 bases from J, with 17 bases between. The germline V gene has CDR1 SGHRS and CDR2 YFSETQ. The CDR3 loop reads CASSLDRGSIIYEQYF. The CDR3 DNA reads as TGCGCCAGCAGCTTGGATCGGGGCTCGATCATATACGAGCAGTACTTC.

This clonotype has a handful of counts. The chain has TRBV5-6 and TRBJ2-3; maybe TRBD2 (5 bases). The CDR3 is 14 amino acids. Trimming removed 0 bases at V and 4 bases at J, with 9 bases between. Germline V gives CDR1 SGHDT, CDR2 YYEEEE. The CDR3 here is CASSLDEGADTQYF. The DNA of the CDR3 is TGTGCCAGCAGCTTGGACGAGGGTGCAGATACGCAGTATTTT.

There are a few counts of this clonotype. The chain combines TRBV3-1 with TRBJ2-1; D may match TRBD1 or TRBD2 (5 bases each). Germline V CDR1 and CDR2: LGHDT, YNNKEL (reference sequence). The CDR3 length is 18 residues. V lost 5 bases, J lost 4 bases, and 24 bases lay in between. The CDR3 sequence: CASSVTSPRGVGYNEQFF. The CDR3 nucleotides are TGTGCCAGCAGCGTGACTTCTCCTAGAGGGGTTGGTTACAATGAGCAGTTCTTC.

This clonotype was counted at least ten times. V is TRBV5-1 and J is TRBJ2-1; a weak D match, TRBD2 (6 bases). Looked up from germline, CDR1 is SGHRS and CDR2 is YFSETQ. This CDR3 has 15 residues. V shed 0 bases and J shed 5 bases, with 12 bases lying between them. CDR3 protein: CASSLVSGLDNEQFF. The CDR3, as DNA: TGCGCCAGCAGCTTGGTTAGCGGACTCGACAATGAGCAGTTCTTC.

V usage is TRBV6-4 and J usage is TRBJ2-1; 12 positions match TRBD2. Germline V gene data show CDR1 as MRHNA and CDR2 as SNTAGT. The ends lost 2 bases at V and 5 bases at J; junction bases unmatched: 13. The CDR3 sequence is 19 residues long. CDR3 sequence (DNA): TGTGCCAGCAGTGACCCCCGACTAGCGGGAGTAACGACCCACAATGAGCAGTTCTTC. Translated: CASSDPRLAGVTTHNEQFF.

The chain recombines TRBV5-4 with TRBJ2-6, with D perhaps TRBD1 (5 bases). Germline values: CDR1 SGHNT, CDR2 YYREEE (reference sequence). Trimming pared 0 bases from V and 1 base from J, leaving 11 bases between. This CDR3 is built from 17 residues. The DNA of the CDR3 is TGTGCCAGCAGCTTGGGACAGAGAACATCTGGGGCCAACGTCCTGACTTTC. Translated, it gives CASSLGQRTSGANVLTF.

This chain links TRBV2 with TRBJ1-5, with a possible D match to TRBD1 (6 bases). V was shortened by 6 bases and J by 9 bases, with 15 bases between the two germline ends. In germline, CDR1 is SNHLY, CDR2 FYNNEI. The CDR3 covers 13 residues. The CDR3 sequence: CASRAGAGLPQHF. The CDR3 nucleotides read TGTGCCAGCAGAGCAGGGGCAGGGCTGCCCCAGCATTTT.

The V call is TRBV9, the J call TRBJ1-2, with 7 bases aligning to TRBD1. CDR1 SGDLS and CDR2 YYNGEE come from the germline V gene. The CDR3 covers 15 residues. V gave up 1 base and J gave up 6 bases; unmatched junction bases: 9. The CDR3: CASSVIGGGRHGYTF. The DNA of the CDR3 is TGTGCCAGCAGCGTAATCGGAGGGGGCCGGCATGGCTACACCTTC.

Only one count was recorded for this clonotype. The chain uses TRBV18 and TRBJ2-7; D perhaps matches TRBD2 (7 bases). The germline gives CDR1 KGHSH, CDR2 LQKENI. Trimming shortened V by 5 bases and J by 0 bases, and 17 bases separated the two germline ends. The CDR3 contains 16 residues. The DNA of the CDR3 is TGTGCCAGCTCAAATTACGGGGGGCGAAACTCCTACGAGCAGTACTTC. Protein product: CASSNYGGRNSYEQYF.